One and the same sample provided the 12 T cell receptor beta chains below, sequenced in a study of regulatory T cells in long-lasting Graves disease. Arm-PCR of CDR3 regions and iRepertoire HTBI primers were used to build TCR beta libraries. TCRdb processed the multiplex PCR reads anew with MiXCR; each CDR3 protein has one entry. The sample has under 800,000 distinct CDR3 sequences, approximately 15% seen once. Time point indicated: newly diagnosed GD, antithyroid drugs for less than 3 months. The TCR library used RNA extracted from PBMCs. This sample also belongs to another study, concerning T cells in Graves' hyperthyroidism and ophthalmopathy.

The input for sequencing was peripheral blood mononuclear cells (PBMCs), taken at new diagnosis, from a patient treated with antithyroid drugs. The receptors shown here come from a young woman with Graves disease.

The V call is TRBV6-1, the J call TRBJ2-1, with 9 bases that match TRBD2. The germline CDR1 and CDR2 sequences are MNHNS and SASEGT. J lost 7 bases, V lost 6 bases, and 13 bases had no gene match. This CDR3 comprises 16 residues. In DNA, the CDR3 is TGTGCCAGCAGCACTCAGAAAGCGGGAGGCGGAAATGAGCAGTTCTTC. It yields the protein CASSTQKAGGGNEQFF.

This clonotype was seen ten or more times. The chain is built from TRBV7-2 and TRBJ1-6; D ambiguous. V lost 4 bases to trimming and J lost 6 bases, with 10 bases between them. Germline values: CDR1 SGHTA, CDR2 FQGNSA. The CDR3 runs 14 residues. DNA for the CDR3: TGTGCCAGCAGCTCCGGACGGGTTAATTCACCCCTCCACTTT. This translates into CASSSGRVNSPLHF.

This clonotype came up many times. The chain links TRBV3-1 to TRBJ1-1; 8 bases align to TRBD1. The V segment lost 0 bases and the J segment 5 bases; nucleotides outside the gene matches: 8. Germline loops: CDR1 LGHDT, CDR2 YNNKEL (reference sequence). The CDR3 has 16 residues. The CDR3 here is CASSQDFRGPGTEAFF. The CDR3 coding sequence is TGTGCCAGCAGCCAAGATTTCAGGGGGCCTGGGACTGAAGCTTTCTTT.

A few counts support this clonotype. V and J are TRBV14 and TRBJ1-2; perhaps TRBD1 as D (6 bases). Germline CDR1 is SGHDN and CDR2 is FVKESK. The CDR3 has 13 residues. V lost 1 base and J lost 8, with 11 bases in between. CDR3 nucleotide sequence: TGTGCCAGCAGCCAAGCACAGGGTGTCGGCTACACCTTC. This codes for CASSQAQGVGYTF.

This clonotype was counted many times. The chain has TRBV6-1 and TRBJ1-5; maybe TRBD1 (6 bases). This CDR3 region has 16 residues. CDR1 and CDR2 (germline): MNHNS, SASEGT. V was cut by 6 bases and J by 3 bases, with 18 bases left in between. The CDR3 region is CASSQNAAGANQPQHF. The CDR3 DNA is TGTGCCAGCAGCCAGAACGCAGCAGGGGCCAATCAGCCCCAGCATTTT.

The rearrangement joins TRBV2 to TRBJ1-2; D is perhaps TRBD1 (6 bases). V lost 8 bases and J 4 bases, leaving 14 bases between the germline ends. There are 13 residues in the CDR3. Germline-derived CDR1 and CDR2 are SNHLY and FYNNEI. In DNA, the CDR3 is TGTGCCAGCCTCGCAGGGGCCGGCTATGGCTACACCTTC. Its translation is CASLAGAGYGYTF. The full variable domain, completed using reference TRBV2 and TRBJ1-2, is EPEVTQTPSHQVTQMGQEVILRCVPISNHLYFYWYRQILGQKVEFLVSFYNNEISEKSEIFDDQFSVERPDGSNFTLKIRSTKLEDSAMYFCASLAGAGYGYTFGSGTRLTVV.

This clonotype has ten or more counts. The genes are TRBV2 and TRBJ2-3; D remains unclear. This CDR3 contains 12 residues. Deletions cut 8 bases from V and 4 bases from J, with 10 bases between. Germline V gene lookup returns CDR1 SNHLY and CDR2 FYNNEI. CDR3 in DNA: TGTGCCAGCCGCCTAGGGCCAGATACGCAGTATTTT. This codes for CASRLGPDTQYF.

This clonotype was observed many times. The J gene is TRBJ1-1, the V gene TRBV29-1, with TRBD1 identical over 7 bases. CDR1 and CDR2 (germline): SQVTM, ANQGSEA. The CDR3 covers 12 residues. With 6 bases clipped from V and 1 base from J, the junction kept 2 bases outside the gene matches. Here the CDR3 DNA reads TGCAGCGTGGGACAGAGGAACACTGAAGCTTTCTTT. Protein sequence: CSVGQRNTEAFF.

There are many counts of this clonotype. This rearrangement joins TRBV2 to TRBJ1-5, with TRBD1 as a possible D gene (6 bases). V lost 1 base and J lost 0, with 13 bases in between. Looked up from germline, CDR1 is SNHLY and CDR2 is FYNNEI. The CDR3 runs 17 residues. The CDR3 spells CASSEVQGAYSNQPQHF. The CDR3 coding sequence is TGTGCCAGCAGTGAAGTACAGGGAGCATATAGCAATCAGCCCCAGCATTTT.

The CDR3 loop reads CASSVYAGLAGSNTGELFF. The CDR3, as DNA: TGTGCCAGCAGCGTATACGCGGGACTAGCGGGATCGAACACCGGGGAGCTGTTTTTT. The rearrangement joins TRBV9 to TRBJ2-2; 13 nucleotides match TRBD2. Per germline, CDR1 SGDLS and CDR2 YYNGEE. Trimming removed 1 base from V and 0 bases from J; junction bases left unmatched: 6. CDR3 length equals 19 residues.

This clonotype was detected ten times or more. The CDR3, as DNA: TGTGCCAGCAGTGAAGGTCGCTTCAGCTATGGCTACACCTTC. Encoded protein: CASSEGRFSYGYTF. The V call is TRBV6-1, the J call TRBJ1-2; no clear D gene. V lost 1 base, J lost 4 bases, and 10 bases lay in between. Germline CDR1 MNHNS, CDR2 SASEGT. This CDR3 has 14 amino acids.

V is TRBV19 and J is TRBJ2-1; D is perhaps TRBD1 (6 bases). This CDR3 is built from 13 residues. V dropped 6 bases and J dropped 4 bases, with 10 bases sitting between them. Germline V gene data show CDR1 as LNHDA and CDR2 as SQIVND (reference sequence). CDR3 nucleotides: TGTGCCAGTAGGAACAGGGAGTACAATGAGCAGTTCTTC. Residues: CASRNREYNEQFF.